This T cell receptor (beta chain) was sequenced during a study of T cells expressing NK-cell markers. Overall study context: All TCR beta repertoires analysed originated from sorted CD3+CD56+NKG2C+, CD3+CD56+NKG2C- and CD3+CD56-NKG2C+ T cells.

TCRdb reprocessed the 5' RACE reads and reports one entry per CDR3 protein, with no DNA. Its clone listing holds about 150,000 distinct CDR3 sequences. Details on this clonotype: Its matching antigen is unknown.

General observations from the study: These clonotypes, the leaders elsewhere, also led the CD3+CD56-NKG2C+ fraction in a few donors. In five or six donors, dominant NKG2C+ clonotypes were roughly 1.0-8% of CD8+ T cells.

This receptor was obtained from a woman aged 45-65 years in good health. The sample was blood T cells: a sorted CD56 or NKG2C T cell subset, CD4+ or CD8+ T cells, or bulk PBMC T cells (not recorded which).

The CDR3 sequence: CASSLLASSFEQYF. The chain combines TRBV27 with TRBJ2-7; TCRdb's assignment of TRBD2 cannot be checked, as there is no DNA. Per germline, CDR1 MNHEY and CDR2 SMNVEV (reference sequence). The CDR3 consists of 14 residues.